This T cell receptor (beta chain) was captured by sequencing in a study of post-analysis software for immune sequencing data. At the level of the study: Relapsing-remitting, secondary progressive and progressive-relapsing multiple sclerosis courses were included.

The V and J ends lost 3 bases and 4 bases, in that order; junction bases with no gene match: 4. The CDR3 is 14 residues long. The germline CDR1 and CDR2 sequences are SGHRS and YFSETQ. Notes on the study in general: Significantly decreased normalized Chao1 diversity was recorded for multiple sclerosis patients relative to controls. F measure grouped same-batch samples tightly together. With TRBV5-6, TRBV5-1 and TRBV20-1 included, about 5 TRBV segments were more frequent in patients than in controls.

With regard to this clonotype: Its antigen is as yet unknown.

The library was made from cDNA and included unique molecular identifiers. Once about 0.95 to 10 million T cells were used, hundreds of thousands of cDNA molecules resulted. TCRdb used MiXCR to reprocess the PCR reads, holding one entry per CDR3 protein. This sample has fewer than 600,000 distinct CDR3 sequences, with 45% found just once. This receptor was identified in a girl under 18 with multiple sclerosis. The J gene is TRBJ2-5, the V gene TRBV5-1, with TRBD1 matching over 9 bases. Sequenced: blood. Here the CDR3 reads CASSYKTGGETQYF. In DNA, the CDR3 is TGCGCCAGCAGCTATAAGACAGGGGGAGAGACCCAGTACTTC.